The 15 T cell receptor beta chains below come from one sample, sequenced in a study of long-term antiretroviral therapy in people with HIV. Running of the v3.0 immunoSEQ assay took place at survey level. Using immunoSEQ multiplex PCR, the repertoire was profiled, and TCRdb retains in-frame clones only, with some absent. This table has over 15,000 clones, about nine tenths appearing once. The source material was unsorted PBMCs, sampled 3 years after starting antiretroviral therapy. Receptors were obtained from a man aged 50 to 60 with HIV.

The CDR3 here is CAISESGDSYEQYF. The CDR3 bases are TGTGCCATCAGTGAGTCGGGGGACAGTTACGAGCAGTACTTC. The chain joins TRBV10-3 to TRBJ2-7; TRBD1 matches at 7 bases. The CDR3 is 14 residues long. The trim removed 0 bases at V and 4 bases at J, leaving 3 bases unmatched. Germline CDR1 is ENHRY and CDR2 is SYGVKD.

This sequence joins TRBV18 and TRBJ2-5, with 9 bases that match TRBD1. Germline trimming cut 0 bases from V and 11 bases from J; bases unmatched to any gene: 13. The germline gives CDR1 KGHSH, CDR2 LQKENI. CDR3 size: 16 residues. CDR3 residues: CASSPPPGQGGGEQYF. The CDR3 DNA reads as TGTGCCAGCTCACCACCACCGGGACAGGGCGGTGGAGAGCAGTACTTC.

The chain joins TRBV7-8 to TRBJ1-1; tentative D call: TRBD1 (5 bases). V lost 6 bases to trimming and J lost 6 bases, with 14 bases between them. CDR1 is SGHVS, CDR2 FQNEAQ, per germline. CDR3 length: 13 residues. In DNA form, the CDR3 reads TGTGCCAGCAGTTTTACCGGGACCTCTGAAGCTTTCTTT. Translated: CASSFTGTSEAFF.

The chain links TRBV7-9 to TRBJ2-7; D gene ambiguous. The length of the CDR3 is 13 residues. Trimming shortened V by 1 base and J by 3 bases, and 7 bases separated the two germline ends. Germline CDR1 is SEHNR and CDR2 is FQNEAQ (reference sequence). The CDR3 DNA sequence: TGTGCCAGCAGCTTAGGTTCGGACTACGAGCAGTACTTC. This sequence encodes CASSLGSDYEQYF. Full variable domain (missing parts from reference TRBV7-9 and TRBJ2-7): DTGVSQNPRHKITKRGQNVTFRCDPISEHNRLYWYRQTLGQGPEFLTYFQNEAQLEKSRLLSDRFSAERPKGSFSTLEIQRTEQGDSAMYLCASSLGSDYEQYFGPGTRLTVT.

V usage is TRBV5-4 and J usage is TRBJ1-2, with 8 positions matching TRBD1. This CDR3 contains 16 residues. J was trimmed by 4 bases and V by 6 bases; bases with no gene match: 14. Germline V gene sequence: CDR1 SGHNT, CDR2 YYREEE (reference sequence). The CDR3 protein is CASTLRQGAIVYGYTF. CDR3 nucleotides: TGTGCCAGCACCCTGCGGCAGGGGGCTATTGTCTATGGCTACACCTTC.

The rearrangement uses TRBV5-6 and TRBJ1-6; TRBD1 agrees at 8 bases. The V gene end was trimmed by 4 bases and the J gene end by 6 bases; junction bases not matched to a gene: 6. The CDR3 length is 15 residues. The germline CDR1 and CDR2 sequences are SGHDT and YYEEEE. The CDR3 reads CASSGTGLTNSPLHF. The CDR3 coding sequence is TGTGCCAGCAGCGGGACAGGCCTTACTAATTCACCCCTCCACTTT.

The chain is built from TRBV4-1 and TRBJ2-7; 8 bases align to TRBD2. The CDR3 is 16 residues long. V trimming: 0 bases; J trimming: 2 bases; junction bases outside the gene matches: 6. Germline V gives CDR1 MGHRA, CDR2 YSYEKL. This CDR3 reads CASSQDPGGVAYEQYF. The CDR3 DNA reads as TGCGCCAGCAGCCAAGACCCGGGGGGGGTTGCCTACGAGCAGTACTTC.

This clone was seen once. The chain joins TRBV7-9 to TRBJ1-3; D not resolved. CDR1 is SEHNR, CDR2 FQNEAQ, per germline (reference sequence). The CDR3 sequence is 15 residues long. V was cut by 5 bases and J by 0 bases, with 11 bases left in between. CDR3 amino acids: CASSPTPGSGNTIYF. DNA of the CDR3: TGTGCCAGCAGCCCGACCCCCGGCTCTGGAAACACCATATATTTT. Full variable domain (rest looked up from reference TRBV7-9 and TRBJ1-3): DTGVSQNPRHKITKRGQNVTFRCDPISEHNRLYWYRQTLGQGPEFLTYFQNEAQLEKSRLLSDRFSAERPKGSFSTLEIQRTEQGDSAMYLCASSPTPGSGNTIYFGEGSWLTVV.

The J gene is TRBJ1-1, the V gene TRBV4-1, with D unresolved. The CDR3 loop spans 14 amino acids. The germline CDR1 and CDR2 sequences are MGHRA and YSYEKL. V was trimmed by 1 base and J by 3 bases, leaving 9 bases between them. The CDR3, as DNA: TGCGCCAGCAGCCAAGGGACCTGGGACACTGAAGCTTTCTTT. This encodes CASSQGTWDTEAFF.

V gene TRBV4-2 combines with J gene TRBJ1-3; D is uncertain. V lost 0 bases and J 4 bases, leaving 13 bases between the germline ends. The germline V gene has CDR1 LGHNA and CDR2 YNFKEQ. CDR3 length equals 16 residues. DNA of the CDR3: TGTGCCAGCAGCCAAGATAGACAAGGTAGAGGAAACACCATATATTTT. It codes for CASSQDRQGRGNTIYF.

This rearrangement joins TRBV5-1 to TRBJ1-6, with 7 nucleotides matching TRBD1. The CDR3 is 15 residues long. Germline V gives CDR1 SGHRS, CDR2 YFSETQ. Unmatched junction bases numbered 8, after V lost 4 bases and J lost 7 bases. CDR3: CASSKAGTANSPLHF. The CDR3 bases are TGCGCCAGCAGCAAGGCCGGGACAGCGAATTCACCCCTCCACTTT.

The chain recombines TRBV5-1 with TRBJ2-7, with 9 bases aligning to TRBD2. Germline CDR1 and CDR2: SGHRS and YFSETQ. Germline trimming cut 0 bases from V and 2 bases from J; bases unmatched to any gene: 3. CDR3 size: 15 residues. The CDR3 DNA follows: TGCGCCAGCAGCTTGGGGAGCGGGGGGCCCTACGAGCAGTACTTC. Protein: CASSLGSGGPYEQYF.

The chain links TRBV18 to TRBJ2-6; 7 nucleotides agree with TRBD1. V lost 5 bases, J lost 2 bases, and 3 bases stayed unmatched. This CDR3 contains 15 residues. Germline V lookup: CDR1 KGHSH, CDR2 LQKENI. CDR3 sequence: CASSETGPGANVLTF. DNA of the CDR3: TGTGCCAGCTCAGAGACAGGGCCTGGGGCCAACGTCCTGACTTTC.

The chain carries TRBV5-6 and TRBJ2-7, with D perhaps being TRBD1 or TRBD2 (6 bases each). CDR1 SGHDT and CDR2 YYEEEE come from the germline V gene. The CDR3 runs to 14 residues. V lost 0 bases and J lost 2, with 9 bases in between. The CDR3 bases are TGTGCCAGCAGCTTGGCCGGGGGCGCCTACGAGCAGTACTTC. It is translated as CASSLAGGAYEQYF.

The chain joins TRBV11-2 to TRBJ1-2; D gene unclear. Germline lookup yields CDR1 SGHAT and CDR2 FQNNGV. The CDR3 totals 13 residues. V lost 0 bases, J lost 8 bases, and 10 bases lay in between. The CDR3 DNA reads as TGTGCCAGCAGCTTAGACAGAAATCAGGGCTACACCTTC. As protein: CASSLDRNQGYTF.